The rows below give T cell receptor beta chains drawn from one sample of a study of CD8 T cells in ankylosing spondylitis. TCRdb re-derived calls from the 5' RACE reads in MiXCR, one entry per CDR3 protein. Of 350,000 to 400,000 distinct CDR3 sequences listed, 20% to 25% are singletons. Sequencing was performed on blood, either unsorted or a sorted T cell fraction (not recorded which). The receptors stem from a male donor with ankylosing spondylitis or in good health (not recorded which). Both conserved end residues are part of each CDR3. A D gene is named only where the DNA matches it firmly. Not all rows give a size; the values are once, few, many and, for expanded clones, a class.

abundance,d_gene,j_gene,v_gene,CDR3aa,CDR3nt
few,.,TRBJ2-7,TRBV12-3/TRBV12-4,CASSLDLPSYEQYF,TGTGCCAGCAGCCTGGACCTCCCCTCCTACGAGCAGTACTTC
few,TRBD2,TRBJ2-3,TRBV20-1,CSARGSGESTDTQYF,TGCAGTGCCCGGGGTAGCGGGGAATCCACAGATACGCAGTATTTT
.,.,TRBJ2-7,TRBV4-2,CASSQVREGSYEQYF,TGTGCCAGCAGCCAAGTCAGGGAAGGCTCCTACGAGCAGTACTTC
few,TRBD1,TRBJ2-1,TRBV6-5,CASSYSMTGQGGMEQFF,TGTGCCAGCAGTTACTCGATGACTGGACAGGGAGGAATGGAGCAGTTCTTC
few,TRBD2,TRBJ2-7,TRBV10-2,CASNHGGRDEQYF,TGCGCCAGCAACCACGGGGGGAGGGACGAGCAGTACTTC
few,TRBD1,TRBJ2-7,TRBV10-2,CASSGTGPNEQYF,TGCGCCAGCAGTGGGACAGGTCCAAACGAGCAGTACTTC
few,.,TRBJ2-5,TRBV12-3/TRBV12-4,CASSYRPQETQYF,TGTGCCAGCAGTTACCGACCCCAAGAGACCCAGTACTTC
.,.,TRBJ1-1,TRBV29-1,CSVARTTEAFF,TGCAGCGTCGCCAGGACCACTGAAGCTTTCTTT
few,TRBD2,TRBJ2-5,TRBV29-1,CSVEDAVAGDLETQYF,TGCAGCGTTGAAGACGCGGTAGCGGGGGACCTGGAGACCCAGTACTTC
.,.,TRBJ2-1,TRBV9,CASSDSSRRGLVGGNEQFF,TGTGCCAGCAGCGATAGCTCCCGTCGGGGGCTAGTTGGTGGCAATGAGCAGTTCTTC
few,.,TRBJ2-5,TRBV12-3/TRBV12-4,CASTSPGEGETQYF,TGTGCCAGCACTTCCCCGGGGGAAGGAGAGACCCAGTACTTC
.,.,TRBJ2-5,TRBV28,CASSSPLFGEQETQYF,TGTGCCAGCAGTTCCCCTTTGTTCGGCGAACAAGAGACCCAGTACTTC
many,.,TRBJ2-1,TRBV12-3/TRBV12-4,CASSSSGTHNEQFF,TGTGCCAGCAGTTCCTCCGGGACTCACAATGAGCAGTTCTTC
.,.,TRBJ2-6,TRBV12-3/TRBV12-4,CASSFTGPLGANVLTF,TGTGCCAGCAGTTTCACGGGCCCCCTTGGGGCCAACGTCCTGACTTTC
.,.,TRBJ2-5,TRBV20-1,CSAEAGEAEETQYF,TGCAGTGCTGAAGCGGGTGAGGCAGAAGAGACCCAGTACTTC
few,.,TRBJ2-7,TRBV2,CASSRTEIGSYEQYF,TGTGCCAGCAGTAGGACAGAGATAGGCTCCTACGAGCAGTACTTC
.,TRBD1,TRBJ2-1,TRBV5-5,CASSSGQGILSNEQFF,TGTGCCAGCAGCTCAGGACAGGGAATATTGAGCAATGAGCAGTTCTTC
.,.,TRBJ1-1,TRBV29-1,CRDHRDDSDEAFF,TGCAGAGATCATAGGGATGACAGCGACGAAGCTTTCTTT
few,TRBD2,TRBJ2-7,TRBV29-1,CSGLGTSGQSYEQYF,TGCAGCGGCCTCGGGACTAGCGGGCAAAGCTACGAGCAGTACTTC
.,.,TRBJ1-1,TRBV20-1,CSATGTGTEAFF,TGCAGTGCCACTGGGACGGGGACTGAAGCTTTCTTT
.,.,TRBJ2-7,TRBV20-1,CSADTGQDNYEQYF,TGCAGTGCGGACACGGGGCAGGACAACTACGAGCAGTACTTC
.,TRBD1,TRBJ1-5,TRBV7-9,CASSLEEGAEDQPQHF,TGTGCCAGCAGCTTAGAGGAGGGGGCGGAGGATCAGCCCCAGCATTTT
few,TRBD1,TRBJ1-5,TRBV27,CASSTDRGVNQPQHF,TGTGCCAGCAGTACGGACAGGGGCGTCAATCAGCCCCAGCATTTT
many,.,TRBJ1-1,TRBV12-3/TRBV12-4,CASSLTYTEAFF,TGTGCCAGCAGTTTGACATACACTGAAGCTTTCTTT
.,TRBD2,TRBJ2-1,TRBV10-3,CAISPPQAGGYNEQFF,TGTGCCATCAGCCCCCCCCAAGCGGGGGGCTACAATGAGCAGTTCTTC
few,.,TRBJ1-1,TRBV28,CASRRGGTEAFF,TGTGCCAGCAGAAGAGGGGGCACTGAAGCTTTCTTT
few,TRBD2,TRBJ2-3,TRBV9,CASRELAGADTQYF,TGTGCCAGCAGAGAACTAGCGGGAGCAGATACGCAGTATTTT
.,.,TRBJ2-1,TRBV20-1,CSASGWVGVYNEQFF,TGCAGTGCTAGCGGGTGGGTAGGGGTGTACAATGAGCAGTTCTTC
.,.,TRBJ2-7,TRBV29-1,CSVEDDRRPYEQYF,TGCAGCGTTGAAGATGACAGGAGGCCCTACGAGCAGTACTTC
.,.,TRBJ2-1,TRBV7-6,CASSSYPNGGNEQFF,TGTGCCAGCAGCTCGTACCCAAACGGGGGCAATGAGCAGTTCTTC
few,.,TRBJ2-3,TRBV5-6,CASRSTPGPGSDTQYF,TGTGCCAGCAGATCAACCCCGGGGCCTGGATCAGATACGCAGTATTTT
few,.,TRBJ1-4,TRBV12-3/TRBV12-4,CATSDGGREKLFF,TGTGCCACTTCGGACGGGGGGAGAGAAAAACTGTTTTTT
many,TRBD1,TRBJ2-1,TRBV11-1,CASSSRTGSSYNEQFF,TGTGCCAGCAGCTCTCGGACAGGAAGCTCCTACAATGAGCAGTTCTTC
many,.,TRBJ2-1,TRBV27,CASSQRGGPYNEQFF,TGTGCCAGCAGTCAAAGGGGAGGTCCCTACAATGAGCAGTTCTTC
few,.,TRBJ2-1,TRBV10-2,CARLNRVNEQFF,TGCGCCCGACTTAACAGGGTAAATGAGCAGTTCTTC
.,TRBD2,TRBJ2-5,TRBV20-1,CSARDLERGYQETQYF,TGCAGTGCTAGAGATCTGGAGCGGGGGTACCAAGAGACCCAGTACTTC
.,.,TRBJ2-3,TRBV29-1,CSARLPTDTQYF,TGCAGCGCTAGACTCCCCACAGATACGCAGTATTTT
.,TRBD2,TRBJ2-1,TRBV27,CASSLTSGGMGEQFF,TGTGCCAGCAGCCTGACTAGCGGGGGCATGGGTGAGCAGTTCTTC
few,.,TRBJ2-2,TRBV9,CASSAQHGELFF,TGTGCCAGCAGCGCCCAACACGGGGAGCTGTTTTTT